This T cell receptor (beta chain) was documented in a study of cytomegalovirus exposure and HLA in healthy donors. A remark on this clone: Its antigen remains unknown.

The primer mix had 60 Vbeta and 13 Jbeta primers. Measured with immunoSEQ multiplex PCR; TCRdb has only the in-frame clones, and not every one. This table holds about 130,000 clones, more than 80% found once. Study-level findings and limits: A few chains linked to CMV were shown in vitro to be specific for CMV antigens. A reported reduction in N-insertions relative to the roughly 640-donor mean was seen in an Asian-associated ancestry cluster in a later analysis. In a later analysis, approximately 15,000 TCR beta sequences were associated with HLA alleles at 0.05 false discovery rate. According to the study, around 150 TCR beta chains were cytomegalovirus-associated.

V lost 1 base and J 1 base, leaving 5 bases between the germline ends. The germline CDR1 and CDR2 sequences are MNHEY and SMNVEV (reference sequence). The CDR3 is made up of 13 amino acids. Sequencing was done on a sample of PBMCs. The clonotype was recovered from a man aged 25-45 years in good health and CMV-seronegative. The rearrangement uses TRBV27 and TRBJ2-7, with D possibly matching TRBD1 (5 bases). This CDR3 is CASSLYRSYEQYF. Written as DNA, the CDR3 is TGTGCCAGCAGTTTATACAGGTCCTACGAGCAGTACTTC.